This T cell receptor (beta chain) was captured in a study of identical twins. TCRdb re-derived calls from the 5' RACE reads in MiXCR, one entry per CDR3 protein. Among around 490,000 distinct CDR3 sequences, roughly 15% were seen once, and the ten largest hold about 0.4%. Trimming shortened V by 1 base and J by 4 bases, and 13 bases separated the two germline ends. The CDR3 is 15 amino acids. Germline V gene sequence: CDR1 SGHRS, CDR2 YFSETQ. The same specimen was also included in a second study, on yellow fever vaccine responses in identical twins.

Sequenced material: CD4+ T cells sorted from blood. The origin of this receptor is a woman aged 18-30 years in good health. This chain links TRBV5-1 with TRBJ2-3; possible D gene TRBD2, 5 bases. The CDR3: CASSLTGRTPDTQYF. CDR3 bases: TGCGCCAGCAGCTTGACGGGGAGAACCCCAGATACGCAGTATTTT.